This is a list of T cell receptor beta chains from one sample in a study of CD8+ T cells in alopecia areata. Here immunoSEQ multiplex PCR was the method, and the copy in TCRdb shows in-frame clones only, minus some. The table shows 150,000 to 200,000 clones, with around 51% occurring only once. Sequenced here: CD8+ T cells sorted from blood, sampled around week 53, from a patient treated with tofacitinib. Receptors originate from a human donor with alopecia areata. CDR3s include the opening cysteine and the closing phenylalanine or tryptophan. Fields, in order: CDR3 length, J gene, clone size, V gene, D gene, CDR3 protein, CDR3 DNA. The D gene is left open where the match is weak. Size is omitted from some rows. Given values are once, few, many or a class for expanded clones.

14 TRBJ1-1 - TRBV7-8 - CASSPGLLGTEAFF TGTGCCAGCAGTCCAGGGTTGTTAGGCACTGAAGCTTTCTTT
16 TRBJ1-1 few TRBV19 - CASSIDEEAMNTEAFF TGTGCCAGTAGTATAGATGAGGAAGCCATGAACACTGAAGCTTTCTTT
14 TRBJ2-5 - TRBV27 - CASSLWGPGETQYF TGTGCCAGCAGTTTGTGGGGGCCTGGAGAGACCCAGTACTTC
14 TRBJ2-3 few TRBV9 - CASSVGVSTDTQYF TGTGCCAGCAGCGTAGGCGTTAGCACAGATACGCAGTATTTT
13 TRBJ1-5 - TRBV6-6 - CASSYSGDQPQHF TGTGCCAGCAGTTACTCGGGCGATCAGCCCCAGCATTTT
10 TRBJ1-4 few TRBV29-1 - CSVRLEKLFF TGCAGCGTGAGATTGGAAAAACTGTTTTTT
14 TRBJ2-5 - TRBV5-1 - CASSLAPGMETQYF TGCGCCAGCAGCTTGGCCCCGGGAATGGAGACCCAGTACTTC
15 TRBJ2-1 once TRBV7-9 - CASSPPSRGDNEQFF TGTGCCAGCAGCCCCCCTTCGAGGGGGGACAATGAGCAGTTCTTC
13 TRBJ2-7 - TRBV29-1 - CSVVDSLRGEQYF TGCAGCGTTGTGGACAGCCTCCGAGGCGAGCAGTACTTC
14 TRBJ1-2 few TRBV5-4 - CASSLAGQYYGYTF TGTGCCAGCAGCTTGGCCGGCCAGTACTATGGCTACACCTTC
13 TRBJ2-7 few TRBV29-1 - CSVIGGSRYEQYF TGCAGCGTTATAGGGGGGTCGAGATACGAGCAGTACTTC
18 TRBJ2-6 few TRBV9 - CASSVAWDISSGANVLTF TGTGCCAGCAGCGTAGCCTGGGACATTTCCTCTGGGGCCAACGTCCTGACTTTC
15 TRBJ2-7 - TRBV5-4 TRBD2 CASSLSGGRPYEQYF TGTGCCAGCAGCTTATCGGGGGGAAGGCCCTACGAGCAGTACTTC
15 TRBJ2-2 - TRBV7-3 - CASSFGPRDTGELFF TGTGCCAGCAGCTTTGGCCCCAGAGACACCGGGGAGCTGTTTTTT
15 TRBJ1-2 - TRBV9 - CASRGPSGVSGGYTF TGTGCCAGCCGAGGGCCTAGCGGGGTTTCGGGTGGCTACACCTTC
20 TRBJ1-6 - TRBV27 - CASSPAFRWGSGGGNSPLHF TGTGCCAGCAGTCCCGCCTTCAGGTGGGGCTCAGGAGGTGGTAATTCACCCCTCCACTTT
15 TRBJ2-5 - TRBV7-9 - CASSLSESRGETQYF TGTGCCAGCAGCTTATCGGAGTCTCGAGGGGAGACCCAGTACTTC
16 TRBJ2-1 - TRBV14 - CASSPTGPSGYNEQFF TGTGCCAGCAGTCCTACAGGGCCCTCAGGTTACAATGAGCAGTTCTTC
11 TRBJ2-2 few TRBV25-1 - CATLGAGELFF TGTGCCACCCTGGGAGCCGGGGAGCTGTTTTTT
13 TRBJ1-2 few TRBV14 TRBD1 CASSRTGFYGYTF TGTGCCAGCAGCAGGACAGGCTTCTATGGCTACACCTTC
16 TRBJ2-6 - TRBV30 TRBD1 CAWSDYRGSGANVLTF TGTGCCTGGAGTGACTACAGGGGCTCTGGGGCCAACGTCCTGACTTTC
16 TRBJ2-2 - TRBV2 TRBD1 CASSGGQGADTGELFF TGTGCCAGCAGTGGCGGGCAGGGGGCTGACACCGGGGAGCTGTTTTTT
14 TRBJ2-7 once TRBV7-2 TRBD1 CASSATGQAYEQYF TGTGCCAGCAGCGCGACGGGACAGGCCTACGAGCAGTACTTC
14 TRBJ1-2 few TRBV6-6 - CASSYPEGSYGYTF TGTGCCAGCAGTTACCCCGAGGGGAGCTATGGCTACACCTTC
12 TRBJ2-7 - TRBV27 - CASSGPSYEQYF TGTGCCAGCAGTGGTCCCTCCTACGAGCAGTACTTC
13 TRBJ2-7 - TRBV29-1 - CSALRDQLGEQYF TGCAGCGCCTTGCGGGACCAGTTGGGCGAGCAGTACTTC
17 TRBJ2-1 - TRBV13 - CASSSRLGGPSYNEQFF TGTGCCAGCAGCTCGCGATTAGGAGGACCTTCCTACAATGAGCAGTTCTTC
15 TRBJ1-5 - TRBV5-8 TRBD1 CASSFGQGLGQPQHF TGTGCCAGCAGTTTTGGACAGGGCTTGGGCCAGCCCCAGCATTTT
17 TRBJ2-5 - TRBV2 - CASSEAQIAGEGETQYF TGTGCCAGCAGTGAAGCGCAGATTGCGGGTGAGGGAGAGACCCAGTACTTC
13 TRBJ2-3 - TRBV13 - CASSLRGTDTQYF TGTGCCAGCAGCTTACGGGGGACAGATACGCAGTATTTT
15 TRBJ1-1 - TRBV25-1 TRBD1 CASRSYTGGNTEAFF TGTGCCAGCAGATCTTATACAGGGGGAAACACTGAAGCTTTCTTT
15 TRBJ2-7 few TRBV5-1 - CATSPGGHKTYEQYF TGCGCCACCTCGCCGGGGGGCCACAAGACCTACGAGCAGTACTTC
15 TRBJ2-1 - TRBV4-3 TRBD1 CASSQDQGQGNEQFF TGCGCCAGCAGCCAAGACCAAGGACAGGGGAATGAGCAGTTCTTC
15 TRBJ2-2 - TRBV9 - CASSVDNRSGGELFF TGTGCCAGCAGCGTAGATAACCGATCGGGCGGGGAGCTGTTTTTT
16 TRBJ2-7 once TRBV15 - CATSRDWGDNSYEQYF TGTGCCACCAGCAGAGATTGGGGGGACAACTCCTACGAGCAGTACTTC
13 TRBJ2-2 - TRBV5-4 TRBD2 CASTGGRTGELFF TGTGCCAGCACGGGGGGGCGCACCGGGGAGCTGTTTTTT
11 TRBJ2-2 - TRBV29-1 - CSVVSTGELFF TGCAGCGTCGTTAGTACCGGGGAGCTGTTTTTT
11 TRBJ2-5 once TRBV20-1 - CSARPLETQYF TGCAGTGCTAGGCCACTTGAGACCCAGTACTTC
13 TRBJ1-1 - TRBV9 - CASTQGQNTEAFF TGTGCCAGCACTCAAGGGCAGAACACTGAAGCTTTCTTT
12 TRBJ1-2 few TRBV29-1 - CSVDTNPYGYTF TGCAGCGTTGATACGAACCCCTATGGCTACACCTTC
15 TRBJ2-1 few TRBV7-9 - CASSPKGISNNEQFF TGTGCCAGCAGCCCGAAAGGTATTTCCAACAATGAGCAGTTCTTC
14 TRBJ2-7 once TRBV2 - CASRDRPGVYEQYF TGTGCCAGCAGGGACAGACCTGGGGTGTACGAGCAGTACTTC
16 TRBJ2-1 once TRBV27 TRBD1 CASSSLGQGTYNEQFF TGTGCCAGCAGTTCCCTTGGACAGGGAACCTACAATGAGCAGTTCTTC
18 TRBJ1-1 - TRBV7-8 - CASSFPQGEADRRTEAFF TGTGCCAGCAGCTTTCCCCAGGGTGAGGCTGATCGCAGGACTGAAGCTTTCTTT
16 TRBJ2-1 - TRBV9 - CASSVDGSDIYNEQFF TGTGCCAGCAGCGTAGACGGGTCAGATATTTACAATGAGCAGTTCTTC